This paragraph covers one TCR beta chain sequence. Its specificity is unknown. The sample belongs to a study of T cell responses to AZD1222 COVID-19 vaccine. The study's findings and limits: Among spike-specific TCRs, nearly half reportedly target unmutated variant regions.

Between the trimmed V and J ends, which lost 4 bases and 0 bases, there was a span of 11 bases. This CDR3 has 15 amino acids. Germline CDR1 is SNHLY and CDR2 is FYNNEI. Method: immunoSEQ multiplex PCR; TCRdb's copy keeps in-frame clones and lacks some. The sample holds around 140,000 clones, roughly nine tenths seen once. The chain employs TRBV2 and TRBJ2-3; tentatively, D is TRBD1 (5 bases). The sample was peripheral blood, taken 28 days after the second AZD1222 dose. The TCR was taken from an adult who received the AZD1222 COVID-19 vaccine. The CDR3 here is CASSVNGQSTDTQYF. CDR3 DNA: TGTGCCAGCAGTGTTAACGGACAAAGCACAGATACGCAGTATTTT.